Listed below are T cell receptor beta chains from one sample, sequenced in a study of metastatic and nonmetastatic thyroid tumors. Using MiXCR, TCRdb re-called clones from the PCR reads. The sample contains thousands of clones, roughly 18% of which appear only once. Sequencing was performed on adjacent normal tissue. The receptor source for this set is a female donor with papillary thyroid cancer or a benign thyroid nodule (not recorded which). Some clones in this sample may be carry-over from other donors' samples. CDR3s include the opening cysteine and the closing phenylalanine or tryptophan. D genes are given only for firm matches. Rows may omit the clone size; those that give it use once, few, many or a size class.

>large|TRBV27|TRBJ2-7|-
CASSFFPTYEQYF
TGTGCCAGCAGTTTTTTCCCAACCTACGAGCAGTACTTC
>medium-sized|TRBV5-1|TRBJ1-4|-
CASSLDSGVRGEKLFF
TGCGCCAGCAGCTTGGACTCGGGCGTTCGGGGGGAAAAACTGTTTTTT
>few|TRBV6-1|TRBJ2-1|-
CASSEGGQYNEQFF
TGTGCCAGCAGTGAAGGAGGACAGTACAATGAGCAGTTCTTC
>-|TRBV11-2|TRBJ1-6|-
CASSLQQIVYNSPLHF
TGTGCCAGCAGCTTACAACAGATCGTTTATAATTCACCCCTCCACTTT
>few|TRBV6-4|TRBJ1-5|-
CASSKEFNQPQHF
TGTGCCAGCAGTAAGGAGTTCAATCAGCCCCAGCATTTT
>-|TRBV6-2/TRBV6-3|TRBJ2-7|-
CASSLFYSGERYF
TGTGCCAGCAGCCTATTTTATAGCGGAGAGCGGTACTTC
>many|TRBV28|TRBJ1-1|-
CASSLTRAEAFF
TGTGCCAGCAGTCTGACCCGGGCTGAAGCTTTCTTT
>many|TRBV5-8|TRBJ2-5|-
CASSLVVGLGQETQYF
TGTGCCAGCAGCTTGGTGGTCGGGCTAGGACAAGAGACCCAGTACTTC
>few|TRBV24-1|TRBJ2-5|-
CATSDQGSGETQYF
TGTGCCACCAGTGACCAGGGATCGGGGGAGACCCAGTACTTC
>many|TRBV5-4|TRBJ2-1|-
CASRGGQDAYNEQFF
TGTGCCAGCCGGGGGGGACAGGATGCATACAATGAGCAGTTCTTC